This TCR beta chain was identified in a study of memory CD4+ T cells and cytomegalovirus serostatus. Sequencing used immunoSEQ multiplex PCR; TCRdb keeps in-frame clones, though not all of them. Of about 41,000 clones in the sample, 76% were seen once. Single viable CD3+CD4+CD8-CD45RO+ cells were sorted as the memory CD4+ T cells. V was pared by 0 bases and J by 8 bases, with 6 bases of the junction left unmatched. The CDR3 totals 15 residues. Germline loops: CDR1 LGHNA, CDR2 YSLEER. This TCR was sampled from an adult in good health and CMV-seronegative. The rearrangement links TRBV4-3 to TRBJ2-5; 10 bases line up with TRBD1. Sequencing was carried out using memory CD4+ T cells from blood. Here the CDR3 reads CASSQEPGQGDTQYF. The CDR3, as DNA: TGCGCCAGCAGCCAAGAACCTGGACAGGGGGATACCCAGTACTTC.